Listed below are T cell receptor beta chains from one sample, sequenced in a study of T cells in Graves' hyperthyroidism and ophthalmopathy. TCRdb processed the multiplex PCR reads anew with MiXCR; each CDR3 protein has one entry. This table holds 330,000 or so distinct CDR3 sequences, around 18% found once. The sample taken for sequencing was blood. The receptors stem from a woman aged 40-49 years with Graves' ophthalmopathy. CDR3s include the opening cysteine and the closing phenylalanine or tryptophan. Fields, in order: CDR3 protein, J gene, V gene, D gene. The D gene is left open where the match is weak.

CDR3: CSAWDNSYEQYF
J: TRBJ2-7
V: TRBV20-1
D: .

CDR3: CARDAGTGELDSPLHF
J: TRBJ1-6
V: TRBV30
D: TRBD1

CDR3: CASRRKAGNSGANVLTF
J: TRBJ2-6
V: TRBV6-4
D: .

CDR3: CASSPPEGTEAFF
J: TRBJ1-1
V: TRBV7-8
D: .

CDR3: CASSLDPARTVKTGELFF
J: TRBJ2-2
V: TRBV5-4
D: .

CDR3: CASSYSGGTSEAFF
J: TRBJ1-1
V: TRBV6-5
D: .

CDR3: CAISQPRDYHEQYF
J: TRBJ2-7
V: TRBV10-3
D: TRBD2

CDR3: CASSFFDSNQPQHF
J: TRBJ1-5
V: TRBV28
D: .

CDR3: CASRQPGAVTEAFF
J: TRBJ1-1
V: TRBV11-2
D: .

CDR3: CSTIGGGTEAFF
J: TRBJ1-1
V: TRBV29-1
D: .

CDR3: CASSSGGLAETQYF
J: TRBJ2-5
V: TRBV28
D: TRBD2

CDR3: CSVVSQLYGYTF
J: TRBJ1-2
V: TRBV29-1
D: .

CDR3: CASSLTGDAGELFF
J: TRBJ2-2
V: TRBV2
D: TRBD1

CDR3: CASSQVSYTGELFF
J: TRBJ2-2
V: TRBV19
D: .

CDR3: CAWSRGSSYTGELFF
J: TRBJ2-2
V: TRBV30
D: .

CDR3: CASSLFTYEQYF
J: TRBJ2-7
V: TRBV28
D: .

CDR3: CSARDLGYEQYF
J: TRBJ2-7
V: TRBV20-1
D: .

CDR3: CASSPTRQVQETQYF
J: TRBJ2-5
V: TRBV18
D: .

CDR3: CSARKGPDSLSYEQYF
J: TRBJ2-7
V: TRBV20-1
D: .

CDR3: CAWSIGEKNGYTF
J: TRBJ1-2
V: TRBV30
D: .

CDR3: CSVVPAGGNQPQHF
J: TRBJ1-5
V: TRBV29-1
D: .

CDR3: CASSFTQQETQYF
J: TRBJ2-5
V: TRBV12-3/TRBV12-4
D: .

CDR3: CASNFGTGGTYEQYF
J: TRBJ2-7
V: TRBV12-3/TRBV12-4
D: TRBD1

CDR3: CASRDQETQYF
J: TRBJ2-5
V: TRBV6-1
D: .

CDR3: CASSHGQGKGNTEAFF
J: TRBJ1-1
V: TRBV4-1
D: TRBD1

CDR3: CASESGTGNQPQHF
J: TRBJ1-5
V: TRBV28
D: TRBD1

CDR3: CASSLTGRQGTYEQYF
J: TRBJ2-7
V: TRBV5-1
D: TRBD1

CDR3: CASSQAWDRQETQYF
J: TRBJ2-5
V: TRBV4-3
D: TRBD1

CDR3: CASSHASGSLETQYF
J: TRBJ2-5
V: TRBV4-1
D: TRBD2

CDR3: CASLPLGSGANVLTF
J: TRBJ2-6
V: TRBV6-1
D: .

CDR3: CASSLAEREWGQETQYF
J: TRBJ2-5
V: TRBV27
D: TRBD2

CDR3: CASSTTPTNTEAFF
J: TRBJ1-1
V: TRBV11-3
D: .

CDR3: CASSLTPSGQGDYGYTF
J: TRBJ1-2
V: TRBV5-1
D: TRBD1

CDR3: CASSLRQTADTQYF
J: TRBJ2-3
V: TRBV5-1
D: .

CDR3: CASSPGTSGRIGELFF
J: TRBJ2-2
V: TRBV11-1
D: TRBD2

CDR3: CASSFSGHYEQYF
J: TRBJ2-7
V: TRBV28
D: .

CDR3: CASRDRDGETQYF
J: TRBJ2-5
V: TRBV12-3/TRBV12-4
D: TRBD1

CDR3: CASSYDMFGEQFF
J: TRBJ2-1
V: TRBV6-5
D: .

CDR3: CSAGPRGSKNIQYF
J: TRBJ2-4
V: TRBV20-1
D: .